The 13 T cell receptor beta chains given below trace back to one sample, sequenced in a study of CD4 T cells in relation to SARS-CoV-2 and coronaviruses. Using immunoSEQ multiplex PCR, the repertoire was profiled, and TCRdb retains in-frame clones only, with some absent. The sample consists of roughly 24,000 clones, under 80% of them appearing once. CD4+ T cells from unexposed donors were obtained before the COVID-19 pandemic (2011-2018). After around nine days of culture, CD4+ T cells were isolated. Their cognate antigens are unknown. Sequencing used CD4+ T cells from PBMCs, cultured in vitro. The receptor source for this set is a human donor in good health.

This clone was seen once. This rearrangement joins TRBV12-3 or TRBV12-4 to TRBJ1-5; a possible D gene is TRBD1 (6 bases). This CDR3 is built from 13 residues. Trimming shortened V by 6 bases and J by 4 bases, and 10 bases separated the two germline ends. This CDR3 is CASRPTGNQPQHF. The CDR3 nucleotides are TGTGCCAGCAGGCCGACAGGTAATCAGCCCCAGCATTTT.

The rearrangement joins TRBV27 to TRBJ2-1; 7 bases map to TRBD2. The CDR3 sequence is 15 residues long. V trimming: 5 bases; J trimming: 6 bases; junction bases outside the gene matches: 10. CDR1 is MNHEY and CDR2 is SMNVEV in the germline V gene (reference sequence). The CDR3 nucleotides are TGTGCCAGCAGTACAAGCGGGACTTGGGGCAATGAGCAGTTCTTC. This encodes CASSTSGTWGNEQFF.

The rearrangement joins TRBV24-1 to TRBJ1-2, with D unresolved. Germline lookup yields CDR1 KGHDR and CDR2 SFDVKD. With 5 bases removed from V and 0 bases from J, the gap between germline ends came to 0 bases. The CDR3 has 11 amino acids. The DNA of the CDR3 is TGTGCCACCAGTGCTAACTATGGCTACACCTTC. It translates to CATSANYGYTF.

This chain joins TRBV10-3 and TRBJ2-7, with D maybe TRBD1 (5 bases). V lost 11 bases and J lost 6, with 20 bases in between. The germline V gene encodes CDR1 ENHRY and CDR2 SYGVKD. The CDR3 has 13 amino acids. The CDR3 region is CAVGPAPTGEQYF. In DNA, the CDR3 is TGTGCCGTAGGACCAGCCCCTACAGGCGAGCAGTACTTC.

The CDR3 reads CASSVEDGTYGYTF. In DNA form, the CDR3 reads TGTGCCAGCAGCGTAGAGGACGGGACCTATGGCTACACCTTC. J is TRBJ1-2 and V is TRBV9; a weak D match, TRBD1 (5 bases). The CDR3 consists of 14 residues. Germline V gene lookup returns CDR1 SGDLS and CDR2 YYNGEE. V lost 0 bases and J 4 bases, leaving 10 bases between the germline ends.

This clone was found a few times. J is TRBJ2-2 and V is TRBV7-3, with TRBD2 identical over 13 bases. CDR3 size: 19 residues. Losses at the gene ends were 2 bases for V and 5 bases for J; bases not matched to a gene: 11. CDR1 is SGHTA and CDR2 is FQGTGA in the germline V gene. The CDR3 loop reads CASSLQGLAGVGLTGELFF. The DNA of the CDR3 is TGTGCCAGCAGCTTACAAGGACTAGCGGGAGTTGGGTTAACCGGGGAGCTGTTTTTT.

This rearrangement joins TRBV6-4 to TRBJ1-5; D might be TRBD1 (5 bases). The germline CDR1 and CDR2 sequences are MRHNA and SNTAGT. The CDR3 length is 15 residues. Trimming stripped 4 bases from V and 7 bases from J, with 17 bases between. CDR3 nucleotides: TGTGCCAGCAGTGCAATGCCGGGGGTCCGGCAGCCCCAGCATTTT. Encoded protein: CASSAMPGVRQPQHF.

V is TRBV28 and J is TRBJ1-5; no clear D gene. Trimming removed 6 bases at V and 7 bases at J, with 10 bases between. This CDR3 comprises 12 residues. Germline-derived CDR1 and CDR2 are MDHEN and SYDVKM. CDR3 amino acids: CASSPSKQPQHF. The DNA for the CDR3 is TGTGCCAGCAGCCCTTCTAAACAGCCCCAGCATTTT.

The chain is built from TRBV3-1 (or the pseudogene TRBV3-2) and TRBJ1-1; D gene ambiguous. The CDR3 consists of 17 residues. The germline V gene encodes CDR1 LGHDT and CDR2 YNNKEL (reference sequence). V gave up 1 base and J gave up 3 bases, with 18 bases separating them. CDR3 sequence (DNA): TGTGCCAGCAGCCAAGTCAGGAAACTGGCGGGTGACACTGAAGCTTTCTTT. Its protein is CASSQVRKLAGDTEAFF.

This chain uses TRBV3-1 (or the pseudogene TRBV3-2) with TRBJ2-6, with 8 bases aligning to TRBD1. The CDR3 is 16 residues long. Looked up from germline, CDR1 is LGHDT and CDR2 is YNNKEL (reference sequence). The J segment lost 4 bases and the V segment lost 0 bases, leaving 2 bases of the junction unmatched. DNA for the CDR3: TGTGCCAGCAGCCAAGAGACAGGGGCCGGGGCCAACGTCCTGACTTTC. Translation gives CASSQETGAGANVLTF.

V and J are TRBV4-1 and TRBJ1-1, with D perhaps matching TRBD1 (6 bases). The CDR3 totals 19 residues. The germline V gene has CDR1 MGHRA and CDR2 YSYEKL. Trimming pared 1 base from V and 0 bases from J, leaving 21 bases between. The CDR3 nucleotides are TGCGCCAGCAGCCAAGGCCTACTACGGGGGGGGCGGATGAACACTGAAGCTTTCTTT. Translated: CASSQGLLRGGRMNTEAFF.

CDR3 region: CASSQPAYATGNTIYF. As DNA, the CDR3 is TGTGCCAGCAGCCAGCCCGCCTACGCAACCGGAAACACCATATATTTT. The rearrangement uses TRBV21-1 and TRBJ1-3. TRBV21-1 is a listed pseudogene. The CDR3 has 16 residues.

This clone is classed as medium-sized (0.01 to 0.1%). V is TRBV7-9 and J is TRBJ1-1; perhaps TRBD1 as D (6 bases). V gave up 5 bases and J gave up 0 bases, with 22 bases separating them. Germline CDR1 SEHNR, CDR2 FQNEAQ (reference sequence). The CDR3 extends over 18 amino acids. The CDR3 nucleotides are TGTGCCAGCAGCGCCAGGCCTCTTGGGAGGGGGATGAACACTGAAGCTTTCTTT. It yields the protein CASSARPLGRGMNTEAFF.